This is a list of T cell receptor beta chains from one sample in a study of shared clonotypes between healthy human individuals. Using immunoSEQ multiplex PCR, the repertoire was profiled, and TCRdb retains in-frame clones only, with some absent. Of around 2.5 million clones listed, approximately 93% are singletons. The sample consisted of naive CD4+ T cells from PBMCs. The receptors stem from a man aged 18 to 29 in good health. Some clones in this sample may be carry-over from other donors' samples. CDR3s include the opening cysteine and the closing phenylalanine or tryptophan. A D gene is named only where the DNA matches it firmly. Clone size is given for some rows only: seen once, a few or many times, or a class if the clone is expanded.

D: TRBD2; J: TRBJ2-2; V: TRBV6-7; size: NA; CDR3: CASSCPRVGAGRTGELFF; DNA: TGTGCCAGCAGTTGCCCGCGGGTGGGAGCGGGAAGGACCGGGGAGCTGTTTTTT
D: NA; J: TRBJ2-3; V: TRBV5-6; size: NA; CDR3: CASSLGVTQYF; DNA: TGTGCCAGCAGCTTGGGGGTTACGCAGTATTTT
D: NA; J: TRBJ2-2; V: TRBV5-1; size: NA; CDR3: CASSLAPGTNTGELFF; DNA: TGCGCCAGCAGCTTGGCCCCGGGAACGAACACCGGGGAGCTGTTTTTT
D: NA; J: TRBJ2-7; V: TRBV15; size: NA; CDR3: CATSRGVGWLERATYEQYF; DNA: TGTGCCACCAGCAGAGGAGTGGGATGGTTGGAGCGGGCCACCTACGAGCAGTACTTC
D: NA; J: TRBJ2-3; V: TRBV28; size: NA; CDR3: CASSFRSWEGAADTQYF; DNA: TGTGCCAGCAGTTTTCGGTCGTGGGAGGGGGCCGCAGATACGCAGTATTTT
D: NA; J: TRBJ1-2; V: TRBV23-1; size: NA; CDR3: CASRLKPSYGYTF; DNA: TGCGCCAGCAGGCTTAAGCCGAGCTATGGCTACACCTTC
D: NA; J: TRBJ2-1; V: TRBV27; size: NA; CDR3: CASSFGTAYNEQFF; DNA: TGTGCCAGCAGTTTCGGGACCGCCTACAATGAGCAGTTCTTC
D: NA; J: TRBJ1-1; V: TRBV11-2; size: few; CDR3: CASSLDSLEAFF; DNA: TGTGCCAGCAGCTTAGACAGCCTTGAAGCTTTCTTT
D: NA; J: TRBJ1-4; V: TRBV5-1; size: NA; CDR3: CASSLDRATNEKLFF; DNA: TGCGCCAGCAGCTTGGACAGAGCAACTAATGAAAAACTGTTTTTT
D: TRBD2; J: TRBJ2-3; V: TRBV15; size: NA; CDR3: CATSGGPGLATDTQYF; DNA: TGTGCCACCAGTGGGGGTCCGGGACTAGCGACAGATACGCAGTATTTT
D: NA; J: TRBJ1-3; V: TRBV4-1; size: NA; CDR3: CASSQARGGNTIYF; DNA: TGCGCCAGCAGCCAAGCACGGGGGGGAAACACCATATATTTT
D: NA; J: TRBJ1-2; V: TRBV6-5; size: once; CDR3: CASSYREDYGYTF; DNA: TGTGCCAGCAGTTACAGGGAAGACTATGGCTACACCTTC
D: TRBD2; J: TRBJ2-7; V: TRBV5-1; size: NA; CDR3: CASSFGLAGGFWYEQYF; DNA: TGCGCCAGCAGCTTCGGACTAGCGGGAGGATTTTGGTACGAGCAGTACTTC
D: NA; J: TRBJ2-1; V: TRBV20-1; size: NA; CDR3: CSANPRGEQFF; DNA: TGCAGTGCTAATCCCCGGGGGGAGCAGTTCTTC
D: NA; J: TRBJ2-1; V: TRBV9; size: NA; CDR3: CASSRNNEQFF; DNA: TGTGCCAGCAGCAGGAACAATGAGCAGTTCTTC
D: TRBD1; J: TRBJ1-1; V: TRBV7-2; size: NA; CDR3: CASPRQGGRWNTEAFF; DNA: TGTGCCAGCCCACGACAGGGGGGGAGGTGGAACACTGAAGCTTTCTTT
D: NA; J: TRBJ1-3; V: TRBV7-9; size: NA; CDR3: CASGNRDSGNTIYF; DNA: TGTGCCAGCGGGAACAGGGACTCTGGAAACACCATATATTTT
D: NA; J: TRBJ1-2; V: TRBV6-6; size: NA; CDR3: CASSFNPRGPYGYTF; DNA: TGTGCCAGCAGTTTCAACCCGAGAGGGCCCTATGGCTACACCTTC
D: NA; J: TRBJ1-5; V: TRBV30; size: NA; CDR3: CAWSAGEANQPQHF; DNA: TGTGCCTGGAGTGCGGGGGAAGCAAATCAGCCCCAGCATTTT
D: NA; J: TRBJ2-5; V: TRBV5-1; size: NA; CDR3: CASSHGQTQETQYF; DNA: TGCGCCAGCAGCCACGGACAGACTCAAGAGACCCAGTACTTC
D: TRBD2; J: TRBJ2-1; V: TRBV6-5; size: NA; CDR3: CASSYDSGRANEQFF; DNA: TGTGCCAGCAGTTACGATAGCGGGAGGGCGAATGAGCAGTTCTTC
D: NA; J: TRBJ1-2; V: TRBV28; size: NA; CDR3: CASSLGRDGYTF; DNA: TGTGCCAGCAGTTTAGGGCGAGATGGCTACACCTTC
D: NA; J: TRBJ2-2; V: TRBV10-3; size: NA; CDR3: CAISDGTRTGELFF; DNA: TGTGCCATCAGTGATGGGACAAGGACCGGGGAGCTGTTTTTT
D: TRBD1; J: TRBJ1-2; V: TRBV14; size: NA; CDR3: CASSPRAGGRSFTQYGYTF; DNA: TGTGCCAGCAGCCCGCGGGCAGGGGGGCGTTCCTTCACACAGTATGGCTACACCTTC
D: NA; J: TRBJ2-2; V: TRBV6-4; size: NA; CDR3: CASSIVENTGELFF; DNA: TGTGCCAGCAGTATAGTGGAGAACACCGGGGAGCTGTTTTTT
D: NA; J: TRBJ1-1; V: TRBV19; size: NA; CDR3: CASSPGRNTEAFF; DNA: TGTGCCAGTAGTCCCGGAAGGAACACTGAAGCTTTCTTT
D: NA; J: TRBJ1-4; V: TRBV11-2; size: NA; CDR3: CASSLGDGFNEKLFF; DNA: TGTGCCAGCAGCTTAGGAGACGGATTTAATGAAAAACTGTTTTTT
D: NA; J: TRBJ1-5; V: TRBV4-1; size: NA; CDR3: CASSQVGSNQPQHF; DNA: TGCGCCAGCAGCCAAGTGGGAAGCAATCAGCCCCAGCATTTT
D: TRBD1; J: TRBJ1-5; V: TRBV10-3; size: NA; CDR3: CAISDYRGGNQPQHF; DNA: TGTGCCATCAGTGACTACAGGGGTGGCAATCAGCCCCAGCATTTT
D: NA; J: TRBJ2-5; V: TRBV7-2; size: once; CDR3: CASSKLIQETQYF; DNA: TGTGCCAGCAGCAAATTGATCCAAGAGACCCAGTACTTC
D: TRBD1; J: TRBJ1-3; V: TRBV7-3; size: NA; CDR3: CASSSSGTGDPGNTIYF; DNA: TGTGCCAGCAGCTCCTCCGGGACAGGGGATCCTGGAAACACCATATATTTT
D: TRBD2; J: TRBJ2-7; V: TRBV5-4; size: NA; CDR3: CASSPTASGIYEQYF; DNA: TGTGCCAGCAGCCCGACCGCTAGCGGGATTTACGAGCAGTACTTC
D: TRBD1; J: TRBJ2-2; V: TRBV11-2; size: NA; CDR3: CASSLPWTGGYANTGELFF; DNA: TGTGCCAGCAGCTTACCCTGGACAGGGGGTTACGCGAACACCGGGGAGCTGTTTTTT
D: NA; J: TRBJ2-7; V: TRBV29-1; size: NA; CDR3: CSVVAESSYEQYF; DNA: TGCAGCGTTGTGGCGGAGAGCTCCTACGAGCAGTACTTC
D: NA; J: TRBJ1-5; V: TRBV6-6; size: NA; CDR3: CASNPGGNQPQHF; DNA: TGTGCCAGCAATCCCGGGGGCAATCAGCCCCAGCATTTT
D: TRBD1; J: TRBJ1-2; V: TRBV19; size: NA; CDR3: CASSTDGQGAPYGYTF; DNA: TGTGCCAGTAGTACGGACGGACAGGGGGCACCCTATGGCTACACCTTC
D: NA; J: TRBJ1-1; V: TRBV7-2; size: NA; CDR3: CASSWGGDTEAFF; DNA: TGTGCCAGCAGCTGGGGAGGGGACACTGAAGCTTTCTTT
D: NA; J: TRBJ1-3; V: TRBV30; size: once; CDR3: CAWRQVTSGNTIYF; DNA: TGTGCCTGGAGACAGGTGACCTCTGGAAACACCATATATTTT
D: NA; J: TRBJ2-7; V: TRBV28; size: NA; CDR3: CASSLTAGGPYEQYF; DNA: TGTGCCAGCAGTTTAACGGCAGGAGGCCCCTACGAGCAGTACTTC
D: NA; J: TRBJ2-5; V: TRBV28; size: NA; CDR3: CASSLGQRAQETQYF; DNA: TGTGCCAGCAGTTTAGGGCAGAGAGCCCAAGAGACCCAGTACTTC
D: NA; J: TRBJ1-1; V: TRBV28; size: NA; CDR3: CASSLTGPNTEAFF; DNA: TGTGCCAGCAGTTTAACAGGACCGAACACTGAAGCTTTCTTT
D: TRBD1; J: TRBJ1-5; V: TRBV5-4; size: NA; CDR3: CASSLYPGQGRNQPQHF; DNA: TGTGCCAGCAGCTTATATCCGGGACAGGGAAGAAATCAGCCCCAGCATTTT
D: NA; J: TRBJ2-3; V: TRBV2; size: NA; CDR3: CASSGTSTDTQYF; DNA: TGTGCCAGCAGCGGGACTTCTACAGATACGCAGTATTTT
D: NA; J: TRBJ2-3; V: TRBV10-2; size: NA; CDR3: CAGAGGGTDTQYF; DNA: TGCGCCGGGGCTGGGGGAGGCACAGATACGCAGTATTTT
D: NA; J: TRBJ2-7; V: TRBV5-5; size: NA; CDR3: CASSLLYGRVYEQYF; DNA: TGTGCCAGCAGCTTGCTGTACGGCAGGGTGTACGAGCAGTACTTC
D: NA; J: TRBJ1-1; V: TRBV12-5; size: NA; CDR3: CASGSLVLGGNTEAFF; DNA: TGTGCTAGTGGTTCCCTGGTACTAGGGGGGAACACTGAAGCTTTCTTT
D: NA; J: TRBJ2-7; V: TRBV25-1; size: NA; CDR3: CASSSISTGLYEQYF; DNA: TGTGCCAGCAGTTCTATATCGACAGGACTCTACGAGCAGTACTTC
D: TRBD2; J: TRBJ2-5; V: TRBV15; size: NA; CDR3: CATSREEAGGTQYF; DNA: TGTGCCACCAGCAGAGAGGAAGCGGGGGGGACCCAGTACTTC
D: NA; J: TRBJ2-1; V: TRBV10-3; size: NA; CDR3: CAISEFAPSSYNEQFF; DNA: TGTGCCATCAGTGAGTTTGCGCCAAGCTCATACAATGAGCAGTTCTTC
D: TRBD2; J: TRBJ2-2; V: TRBV18; size: NA; CDR3: CASSPRLAGDTGELFF; DNA: TGTGCCAGCTCACCACGACTAGCGGGGGACACCGGGGAGCTGTTTTTT
D: TRBD1; J: TRBJ2-3; V: TRBV6-5; size: NA; CDR3: CASSRTGGSTDTQYF; DNA: TGTGCCAGCAGTAGGACAGGGGGAAGCACAGATACGCAGTATTTT
D: NA; J: TRBJ1-4; V: TRBV28; size: NA; CDR3: CATQFNEKLFF; DNA: TGTGCCACTCAATTTAATGAAAAACTGTTTTTT
D: NA; J: TRBJ1-4; V: TRBV18; size: NA; CDR3: CASSPPRDTNEKLFF; DNA: TGTGCCAGCTCACCACCGCGAGACACCAATGAAAAACTGTTTTTT
D: TRBD1; J: TRBJ2-7; V: TRBV27; size: NA; CDR3: CASSFGQGTYEQYF; DNA: TGTGCCAGCAGTTTCGGACAGGGCACCTACGAGCAGTACTTC
D: TRBD2; J: TRBJ2-7; V: TRBV6-1; size: NA; CDR3: CASSVRGDRNEQYF; DNA: TGTGCCAGCAGTGTGCGGGGGGACCGGAACGAGCAGTACTTC
D: NA; J: TRBJ2-2; V: TRBV7-9; size: few; CDR3: CASSSILAGELFF; DNA: TGTGCCAGCAGCTCCATACTGGCCGGGGAGCTGTTTTTT
D: TRBD1; J: TRBJ1-4; V: TRBV4-1; size: once; CDR3: CASSQDLAAVRGRGEKLFF; DNA: TGCGCCAGCAGCCAAGATCTAGCAGCGGTAAGGGGGCGGGGTGAAAAACTGTTTTTT
D: NA; J: TRBJ1-1; V: TRBV6-5; size: NA; CDR3: CASSYSNLRKGTEAFF; DNA: TGTGCCAGCAGTTACTCGAATCTGAGGAAAGGCACTGAAGCTTTCTTT